Listed below are T cell receptor beta chains from one sample, sequenced in a study of blood T cell repertoires in COVID-19. Clones were sequenced by immunoSEQ multiplex PCR, and TCRdb holds only the in-frame ones, with some missing. The data contain about 14,000 clones, around four fifths of them singletons. Sequenced input: peripheral blood. All receptors come from a man aged 35 to 55 with active or convalescent COVID-19. Each CDR3 is given with its conserved first and last residue. Fields, in order: CDR3 length, V gene, clone size, J gene, CDR3 protein. A row's size may be missing; if present it is once, few, many or a size class.

16	TRBV7-2	-	TRBJ2-1	CASSPRAGGSYNEQFF
12	TRBV5-6	-	TRBJ1-2	CASSFPGYGYTF
18	TRBV7-8	-	TRBJ2-7	CASSRASGAPGVSYEQYF
14	TRBV4-2	-	TRBJ2-1	CASSPSPSYNEQFF
14	TRBV7-9	-	TRBJ2-7	CASSWRQGVREQYF
15	TRBV18	-	TRBJ1-3	CASSPTGETDNTIYF
17	TRBV11-2	-	TRBJ2-1	CASSPSGPSVGYNEQFF
14	TRBV2	once	TRBJ2-7	CASNIAGGPYEQYF
13	TRBV7-6	-	TRBJ1-1	CASVQVQGTEAFF
13	TRBV6-1	-	TRBJ2-1	CASSEARRDEQFF
15	TRBV11-2	-	TRBJ2-1	CASSLEGGSYNEQFF
15	TRBV28	once	TRBJ2-7	CASNPPGTGIYEQYF
14	TRBV5-1	-	TRBJ1-2	CASSLEAANYGYTF
13	TRBV3-1/TRBV3-2	-	TRBJ1-6	CASSPSMEQPLHF
15	TRBV15	-	TRBJ1-2	CATSRDRQGVHGYTF
12	TRBV10-3	-	TRBJ2-1	CAISERENEQFF
14	TRBV5-4	-	TRBJ1-5	CAGTGTDLNQPQHF
15	TRBV4-3	-	TRBJ1-1	CASSQEDRVDTEAFF
14	TRBV29-1	-	TRBJ1-2	CSVGDSVMNYGYTF
13	TRBV12-3/TRBV12-4	-	TRBJ2-7	CASSPDRYYEQYF
16	TRBV28	-	TRBJ1-6	CASRVPGLSHNSPLHF
16	TRBV4-2	once	TRBJ2-7	CASSRTGSGLRNEQYF
14	TRBV7-3	-	TRBJ1-1	CASSTTGVSTEAFF
14	TRBV24-1	-	TRBJ2-1	CATSDLMGAEEQFF
14	TRBV3-1/TRBV3-2	-	TRBJ2-1	CASSQGQGGGEQFF
16	TRBV6-4	-	TRBJ2-3	CASSEMSGGATDTQYF
14	TRBV28	-	TRBJ2-7	CASTPPLGRDEQYF
16	TRBV5-3	few	TRBJ1-6	CARSLDRQGHNSPLHF
14	TRBV7-2	-	TRBJ1-1	CASSSTQGNTEAFF
15	TRBV24-1	-	TRBJ2-1	CATSASGAIYNEQFF
13	TRBV7-2	few	TRBJ1-5	CASSLGGDQPQHF
14	TRBV7-7	-	TRBJ2-5	CASSLTIGGETQYF
12	TRBV5-1	few	TRBJ2-7	CASKAGTYEQYF
15	TRBV27	-	TRBJ2-2	CASSPPGGRTGELFF
16	TRBV21-1	-	TRBJ2-2	CASSKGGDKNTGELFF
16	TRBV7-9	once	TRBJ2-3	CASSKRLAEGFDTQYF
17	TRBV4-1	-	TRBJ2-1	CASSLEPTGGPGNEQFF
15	TRBV3-1/TRBV3-2	medium-sized	TRBJ2-3	CASRGGNLPTDTQYF
16	TRBV5-1	-	TRBJ1-6	CASSRGGSDQDSPLHF
16	TRBV5-1	-	TRBJ2-2	CASSLGGDPYTGELFF
12	TRBV5-8	-	TRBJ1-5	CASSGTDQPQHF
16	TRBV5-1	-	TRBJ2-3	CASAKMGGTNTDTQYF
13	TRBV5-1	-	TRBJ2-1	CASSFTAGNEQFF
14	TRBV5-4	-	TRBJ1-1	CASNRDTTLSTAFF
15	TRBV28	-	TRBJ1-5	CASSQLTGYNQPQHF
15	TRBV6-5	-	TRBJ1-3	CASRWNGGSGNTIYF
14	TRBV5-1	-	TRBJ1-6	CASKTGPSLSPLHF